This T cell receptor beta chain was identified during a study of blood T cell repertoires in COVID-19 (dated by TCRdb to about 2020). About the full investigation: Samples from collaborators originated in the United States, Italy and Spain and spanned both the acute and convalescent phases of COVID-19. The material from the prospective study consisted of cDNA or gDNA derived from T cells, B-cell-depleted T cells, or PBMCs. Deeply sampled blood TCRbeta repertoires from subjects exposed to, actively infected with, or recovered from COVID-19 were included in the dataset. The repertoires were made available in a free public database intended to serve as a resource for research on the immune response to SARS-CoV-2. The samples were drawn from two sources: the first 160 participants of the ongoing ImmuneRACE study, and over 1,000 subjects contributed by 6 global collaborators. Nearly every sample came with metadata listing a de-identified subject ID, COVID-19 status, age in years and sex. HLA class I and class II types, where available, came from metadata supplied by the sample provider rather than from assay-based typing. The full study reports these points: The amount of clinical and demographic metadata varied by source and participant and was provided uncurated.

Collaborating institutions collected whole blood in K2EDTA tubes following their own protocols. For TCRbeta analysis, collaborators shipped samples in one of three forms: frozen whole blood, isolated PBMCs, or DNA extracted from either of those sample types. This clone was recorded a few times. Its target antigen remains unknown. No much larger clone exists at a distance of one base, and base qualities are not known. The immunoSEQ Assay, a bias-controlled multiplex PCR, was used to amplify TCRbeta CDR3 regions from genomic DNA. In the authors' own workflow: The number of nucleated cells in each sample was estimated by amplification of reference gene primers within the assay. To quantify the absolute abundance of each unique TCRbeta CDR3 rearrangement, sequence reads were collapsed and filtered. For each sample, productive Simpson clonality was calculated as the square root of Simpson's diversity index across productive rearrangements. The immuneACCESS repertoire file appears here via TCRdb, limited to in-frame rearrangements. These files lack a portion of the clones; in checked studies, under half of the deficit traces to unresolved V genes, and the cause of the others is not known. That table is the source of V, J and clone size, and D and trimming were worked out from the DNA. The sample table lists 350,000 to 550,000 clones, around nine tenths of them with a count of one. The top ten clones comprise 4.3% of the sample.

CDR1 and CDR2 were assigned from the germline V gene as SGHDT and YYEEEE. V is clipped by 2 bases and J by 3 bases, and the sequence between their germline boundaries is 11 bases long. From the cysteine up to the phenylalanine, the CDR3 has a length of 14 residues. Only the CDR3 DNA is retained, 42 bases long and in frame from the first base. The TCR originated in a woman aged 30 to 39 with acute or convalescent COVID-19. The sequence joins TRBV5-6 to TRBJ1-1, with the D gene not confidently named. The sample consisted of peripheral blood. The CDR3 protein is CASSLYSGYTEAFF. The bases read TGTGCCAGCAGCTTATATAGCGGATACACTGAAGCTTTCTTT.